The clone carrying this TCR beta chain was seen many times. The antigen is undetermined. Time point specified: healthy volunteer bleed at 6 weeks. The starting material, unfractionated whole blood, was used for total RNA extraction. The data were obtained in a study of human T cells and chemical hapten exposure. Whole-study findings and limits: DPC sensitization left the count of TCRs above 1 in 1000 unchanged.

The library labeled individual cDNA molecules by adding unique molecular identifiers to them. Original analysis: Around 97,000 TCRs per sample was the median, with a range of roughly 23,224 to 750,000. One entry per CDR3 protein, called by TCRdb with MiXCR from the RACE reads. These V and J calls derive from TCRdb rather than the authors' analysis. The sample lists approximately 59,000 distinct CDR3 sequences, about 5.7% seen once, with under 4.5% in the top ten. Sequencing used whole blood. The origin of this receptor is a female donor in good health. Some clones in this sample may be carry-over from other donors' samples.

The chain's CDR3 is CASSSTGDHQPQHF. Written as DNA, the CDR3 is TGCGCCAGCAGCTCCACAGGGGACCATCAGCCCCAGCATTTT. The V call is TRBV5-1, the J call TRBJ1-5; TRBD1 agrees at 7 bases. After removal of 3 bases from V and 5 bases from J, the junction contained 5 bases not matched to a gene. The CDR3 sequence is 14 residues long. In germline, CDR1 is SGHRS, CDR2 YFSETQ.